This passage covers 10 T cell receptor beta chains from one sample sequenced in a study of beta chain features in type 1 diabetes. Expressed TCRB transcripts were sequenced because the isolated RNA had all been reverse transcribed beforehand. The data were produced by immunoSEQ multiplex PCR, yet TCRdb's version contains in-frame clones alone and is incomplete. The table lists about 400,000 clones, approximately 12% of them singletons, with roughly 0.015% in the top ten. The sequenced sample was naive CD4+ T cells from blood. Receptors were obtained from a man between 18 and 29 years old in good health.

This clone was found a few times. CDR3 DNA: TGTGCCAGCAGCGGCTGGACTCGTGCGAATGAGCAGTTCTTC. Translation gives CASSGWTRANEQFF. This chain links TRBV2 with TRBJ2-1, with TRBD2 as a possible D gene (5 bases). The CDR3 spans 14 residues. Germline V CDR1 and CDR2: SNHLY, FYNNEI. V lost 6 bases and J lost 7, with 16 bases in between.

The genes are TRBV28 and TRBJ2-7, with TRBD2 matching 10 bases. The CDR3 extends over 16 amino acids. Unmatched junction bases numbered 11, after V lost 6 bases and J lost 3 bases. The germline V gene has CDR1 MDHEN and CDR2 SYDVKM. The CDR3 sequence: CASSQTTSGDYYEQYF. CDR3 DNA sequence: TGTGCCAGCAGCCAAACCACTAGCGGGGACTACTACGAGCAGTACTTC.

The chain has TRBV11-3 and TRBJ2-2; D remains unclear. The CDR3 has 14 residues. Trimming took off 4 bases at V and 2 bases at J, with 8 bases between the two ends. Germline CDR1 and CDR2: SGHNT and YENEEA. The CDR3 DNA sequence: TGTGCCAGCAGCTCTACCCGTAACACCGGGGAGCTGTTTTTT. Protein: CASSSTRNTGELFF.

This clone was counted a few times. J is TRBJ1-3 and V is TRBV4-2; 7 bases map to TRBD1. The V segment lost 2 bases and the J segment 2 bases; nucleotides outside the gene matches: 6. The CDR3 is 16 amino acids. Germline CDR1 reads LGHNA; CDR2 reads YNFKEQ. The CDR3 loop is CASSQPDREPGNTIYF. CDR3 bases: TGTGCCAGCAGCCAACCTGACAGGGAACCTGGAAACACCATATATTTT.

This chain links TRBV6-1 with TRBJ1-5; D possibly corresponds to TRBD1 (5 bases). V lost 3 bases, J lost 3 bases, and 6 bases lay in between. CDR3 size: 13 residues. Germline values: CDR1 MNHNS, CDR2 SASEGT. The CDR3 DNA sequence: TGTGCCAGCAGTGACAGGGTCAATCAGCCCCAGCATTTT. Translated: CASSDRVNQPQHF.

The chain links TRBV11-2 to TRBJ2-1, with 8 bases that match TRBD2. This CDR3 is 18 amino acids long. The V gene's germline CDR1 is SGHAT and CDR2 FQNNGV. V shed 3 bases and J 7 bases; nucleotides not matched to a gene: 17. The CDR3 loop is CASSLGRLAGMLGNEQFF. CDR3 DNA: TGTGCCAGCAGCTTGGGCCGGCTAGCGGGTATGCTTGGGAATGAGCAGTTCTTC.

This clone has a handful of counts. The chain couples TRBV6-6 to TRBJ2-7, with 8 bases identical to TRBD1. Germline CDR1 MNHNY, CDR2 SVGAGI (reference sequence). The CDR3 contains 15 residues. J gave up 0 bases and V 6 bases, and 7 bases lay outside the gene matches. The CDR3 protein is CASSWDRHRSYEQYF. CDR3 nucleotide sequence: TGTGCCAGCAGCTGGGACAGGCACCGCTCCTACGAGCAGTACTTC.

CDR3 protein: CASKGTLGRVADTQYF. In DNA form, the CDR3 reads TGTGCCAGCAAGGGTACCCTCGGGAGGGTAGCAGATACGCAGTATTTT. This chain links TRBV7-9 with TRBJ2-3, with TRBD2 matching over 8 bases. In germline, CDR1 is SEHNR, CDR2 FQNEAQ (reference sequence). The V segment lost 7 bases and the J segment 4 bases; nucleotides outside the gene matches: 13. The CDR3 loop spans 16 amino acids.

This chain joins TRBV7-2 and TRBJ2-1; D is possibly TRBD2 (5 bases). CDR3 length: 15 amino acids. The germline V gene has CDR1 SGHTA and CDR2 FQGNSA. V was clipped by 1 base and J by 7 bases, with 14 bases between them. The CDR3 here is CASSLGFRGTNEQFF. The CDR3 nucleotides read TGTGCCAGCAGCTTAGGGTTCCGGGGAACAAATGAGCAGTTCTTC. The whole variable domain, filled in from reference TRBV7-2 and TRBJ2-1, reads GAGVSQSPSNKVTEKGKDVELRCDPISGHTALYWYRQSLGQGLEFLIYFQGNSAPDKSGLPSDRFSAERTGGSVSTLTIQRTQQEDSAVYLCASSLGFRGTNEQFFGPGTRLTVL.

Only a few counts were recorded for this clone. This chain joins TRBV5-1 and TRBJ1-5; 7 bases align to TRBD1. The CDR3 has 15 amino acids. The germline V gene has CDR1 SGHRS and CDR2 YFSETQ. V shed 0 bases and J 6 bases; nucleotides not matched to a gene: 6. CDR3 DNA: TGCGCCAGCAGCTTGGAGGGGGCAGTAGGTCAGCCCCAGCATTTT. It yields the protein CASSLEGAVGQPQHF.